Following are 18 T cell receptor beta chains from one sample sequenced in a study of PD-L1 blockade in urothelial cancer. Time point defined: pretreatment peripheral blood. Measured with immunoSEQ multiplex PCR; TCRdb has only the in-frame clones, and not every one. This sample has tens of thousands of clones, with approximately 78% found just once. This specimen was PBMCs, taken around atezolizumab (anti-PD-L1) treatment. The receptors come from a man aged 45-60 years with urothelial cancer.

This chain joins TRBV6-6 and TRBJ2-7; D call uncertain. The CDR3 consists of 11 residues. Trimming removed 5 bases at V and 7 bases at J, with 9 bases between. Germline V gene lookup returns CDR1 MNHNY and CDR2 SVGAGI (reference sequence). For the CDR3, the DNA is TGTGCCAGCAGTACCCGAGATGAGCAGTACTTC. Translating gives CASSTRDEQYF.

The gene calls are TRBV9 and TRBJ2-3, with D perhaps matching TRBD2 (5 bases). Germline V gene sequence: CDR1 SGDLS, CDR2 YYNGEE. V was pared by 0 bases and J by 2 bases, with 7 bases between. This CDR3 contains 14 residues. The CDR3 bases are TGTGCCAGCAGCGTAGAACTAGACACAGATACGCAGTATTTT. Amino acids: CASSVELDTDTQYF.

Details on this clone: Mismatch with germline at one junction end may stem from a read error. The chain links TRBV7-7 to TRBJ2-3; 10 positions match TRBD2. This CDR3 region has 16 residues. Germline V gene sequence: CDR1 SSHAT, CDR2 FNYEAQ (reference sequence). The CDR3 DNA sequence: TGTGCTAGCAGCCCGGGCCTAGCGGGGGCGACAGATACGCAGTATTTT. Its translation: CASSPGLAGATDTQYF.

The chain combines TRBV4-2 with TRBJ2-1, with TRBD2 matching over 8 bases. The V gene end was trimmed by 4 bases and the J gene end by 6 bases; junction bases not matched to a gene: 14. Looked up from germline, CDR1 is LGHNA and CDR2 is YNFKEQ. The CDR3 has 17 residues. CDR3 sequence reads: CASSPTGGSGVINEQFF. The CDR3 nucleotides read TGTGCCAGCAGCCCCACGGGGGGTAGCGGGGTTATCAATGAGCAGTTCTTC.

The table lists this clone with a few counts. The V call is TRBV6-5, the J call TRBJ1-6; D not resolved. This CDR3 contains 16 residues. V was clipped by 2 bases and J by 6 bases, with 14 bases between them. Germline V lookup: CDR1 MNHEY, CDR2 SVGAGI. CDR3 nucleotides: TGTGCCAGCAGTTACCAGTCAAGAGGGTTTAATTCACCCCTCCACTTT. This gives the protein CASSYQSRGFNSPLHF.

The gene calls are TRBV18 and TRBJ2-3, with a tentative D call TRBD2 (5 bases). V lost 0 bases, J lost 1 base, and 11 bases lay in between. This CDR3 spans 16 amino acids. Germline values: CDR1 KGHSH, CDR2 LQKENI. CDR3 nucleotides: TGTGCCAGCTCACCACCTCTGGTTAGCGGCACAGATACGCAGTATTTT. Protein sequence: CASSPPLVSGTDTQYF.

The chain uses TRBV18 and TRBJ2-6; the match to TRBD2 covers 9 bases. With 3 bases clipped from V and 0 bases from J, the junction kept 6 bases outside the gene matches. There are 18 residues in the CDR3. Germline CDR1 is KGHSH and CDR2 is LQKENI. The CDR3 sequence: CASSPLAGARSGANVLTF. Written as DNA, the CDR3 is TGTGCCAGCTCACCCTTAGCGGGGGCCCGCTCTGGGGCCAACGTCCTGACTTTC.

This clone has just one count. V usage is TRBV5-1 and J usage is TRBJ2-1; 10 bases map to TRBD2. V lost 4 bases to trimming and J lost 8 bases; unmatched junction nucleotides: 12. Germline CDR1 is SGHRS and CDR2 is YFSETQ. The CDR3 covers 16 residues. The CDR3 DNA reads TGCGCCAGCAGCGGGGACAGCGGGAGGGCCTTCCATGAGCAGTTCTTC. It encodes CASSGDSGRAFHEQFF.

CDR3 region: CASSPLGGRVSEQYF. The CDR3 DNA reads TGTGCCAGCAGTCCCCTGGGGGGGCGCGTGTCCGAGCAGTACTTC. The chain links TRBV27 to TRBJ2-7; possible D gene TRBD2, 7 bases. V lost 5 bases and J lost 6, with 20 bases in between. CDR3 length: 15 amino acids. CDR1 and CDR2 from the germline V gene are MNHEY and SMNVEV (reference sequence).

This rearrangement joins TRBV7-9 to TRBJ1-6; 10 bases are shared with TRBD1. Germline trimming cut 2 bases from V and 9 bases from J; bases unmatched to any gene: 7. From germline, CDR1 is SEHNR and CDR2 FQNEAQ (reference sequence). The CDR3 is 16 amino acids. The CDR3 protein is CASSLNWGTGVSPLHF. The CDR3 DNA follows: TGTGCCAGCAGCTTAAACTGGGGGACAGGGGTTTCACCCCTCCACTTT.

This chain uses TRBV19 with TRBJ2-2, with TRBD1 as a possible D gene (6 bases). The CDR3 runs 13 residues. The ends were cut back, 6 bases at V and 5 bases at J, with 10 bases in the middle. Germline lookup yields CDR1 LNHDA and CDR2 SQIVND (reference sequence). CDR3 region: CASSRGQTGELFF. In nucleotides, the CDR3 is TGTGCCAGTAGCAGAGGACAGACCGGGGAGCTGTTTTTT. The complete variable domain, with remaining parts taken from reference TRBV19 and TRBJ2-2, reads DGGITQSPKYLFRKEGQNVTLSCEQNLNHDAMYWYRQDPGQGLRLIYYSQIVNDFQKGDIAEGYSVSREKKESFPLTVTSAQKNPTAFYLCASSRGQTGELFFGEGSRLTVL.

The rearrangement links TRBV18 to TRBJ1-3, with 7 bases lining up with TRBD1. J was trimmed by 0 bases and V by 3 bases; bases with no gene match: 11. The CDR3 is 18 amino acids. Per the germline V gene, CDR1 is KGHSH and CDR2 is LQKENI. CDR3 amino acids: CASSPSRQGLNSGNTIYF. The DNA for the CDR3 is TGTGCCAGCTCACCTTCGAGACAGGGTCTTAACTCTGGAAACACCATATATTTT.

This clone has only a few counts. The V and J genes are TRBV15 and TRBJ1-1, with 11 bases that match TRBD1. V was clipped by 5 bases and J by 5 bases; unmatched bases: 7. There are 15 residues in the CDR3. Per the germline V gene, CDR1 is LNHNV and CDR2 is YYDKDF (reference sequence). CDR3 DNA: TGTGCCACCAGCCCCGGGACAGGGGGTCTAACTGAAGCTTTCTTT. Translating it yields CATSPGTGGLTEAFF.

This clone was seen a single time. This chain connects TRBV5-1 to TRBJ1-5, with D possibly being TRBD1 (6 bases). Germline V lookup: CDR1 SGHRS, CDR2 YFSETQ. V lost 5 bases to trimming and J lost 3 bases, with 15 bases between them. The CDR3 is made up of 15 amino acids. CDR3 nucleotides: TGCGCCAGCAGATCCGGACAGAACGACAATCAGCCCCAGCATTTT. As protein: CASRSGQNDNQPQHF.

The chain couples TRBV6-1 to TRBJ1-2; 8 nucleotides agree with TRBD1. Per germline, CDR1 MNHNS and CDR2 SASEGT. V gave up 1 base and J gave up 2 bases; unmatched junction bases: 9. The CDR3 is 17 amino acids. The CDR3 DNA follows: TGTGCCAGCAGTGAAGGGGGACGACAGGGGTTAAACTATGGCTACACCTTC. It is translated as CASSEGGRQGLNYGYTF.

V and J are TRBV7-9 and TRBJ1-6, with a tentative D call TRBD1 (5 bases). This CDR3 region has 17 residues. The V gene lost 0 bases and the J gene lost 12 bases, with 21 bases spanning the gap. CDR1 is SEHNR and CDR2 is FQNEAQ in the germline V gene (reference sequence). CDR3 bases: TGTGCCAGCAGCTTAGCGGGGGGAGGACAAGCCAAGGGACCCCTCCACTTT. Amino acids: CASSLAGGGQAKGPLHF.

V and J are TRBV18 and TRBJ2-1; possible D gene TRBD2, 6 bases. The V gene's germline CDR1 is KGHSH and CDR2 LQKENI. V lost 3 bases to trimming and J lost 10 bases, with 22 bases between them. The CDR3 consists of 16 residues. This CDR3 is CASSPLRGSPGGEQFF. DNA for the CDR3: TGTGCCAGCTCACCGCTCCGGGGCTCACCTGGAGGGGAGCAGTTCTTC.

J is TRBJ2-1 and V is TRBV6-4; D gene uncertain. This CDR3 has 14 residues. V gave up 0 bases and J gave up 2 bases, with 5 bases separating them. Germline CDR1 and CDR2: MRHNA and SNTAGT. CDR3 loop: CASSDSTTYNEQFF. For the CDR3, the DNA is TGTGCCAGCAGTGACTCGACAACCTACAATGAGCAGTTCTTC.